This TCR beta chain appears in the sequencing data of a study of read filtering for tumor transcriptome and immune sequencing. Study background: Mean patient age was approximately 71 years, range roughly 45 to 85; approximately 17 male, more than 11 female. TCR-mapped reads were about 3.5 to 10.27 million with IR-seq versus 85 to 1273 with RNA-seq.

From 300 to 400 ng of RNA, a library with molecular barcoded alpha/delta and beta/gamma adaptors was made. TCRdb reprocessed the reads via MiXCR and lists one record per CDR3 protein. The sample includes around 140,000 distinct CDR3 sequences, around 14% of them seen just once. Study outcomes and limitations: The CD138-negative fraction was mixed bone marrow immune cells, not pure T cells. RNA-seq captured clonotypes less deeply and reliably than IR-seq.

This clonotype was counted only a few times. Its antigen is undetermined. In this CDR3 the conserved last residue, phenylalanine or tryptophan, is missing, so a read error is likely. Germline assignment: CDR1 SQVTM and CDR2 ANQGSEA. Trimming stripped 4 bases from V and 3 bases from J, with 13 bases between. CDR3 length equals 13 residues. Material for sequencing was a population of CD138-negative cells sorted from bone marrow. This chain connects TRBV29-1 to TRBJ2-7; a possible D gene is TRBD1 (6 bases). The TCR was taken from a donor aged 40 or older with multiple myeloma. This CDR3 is CSVVGTRYYEQYL. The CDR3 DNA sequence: TGCAGCGTTGTTGGGACACGGTACTACGAGCAGTACCTC.